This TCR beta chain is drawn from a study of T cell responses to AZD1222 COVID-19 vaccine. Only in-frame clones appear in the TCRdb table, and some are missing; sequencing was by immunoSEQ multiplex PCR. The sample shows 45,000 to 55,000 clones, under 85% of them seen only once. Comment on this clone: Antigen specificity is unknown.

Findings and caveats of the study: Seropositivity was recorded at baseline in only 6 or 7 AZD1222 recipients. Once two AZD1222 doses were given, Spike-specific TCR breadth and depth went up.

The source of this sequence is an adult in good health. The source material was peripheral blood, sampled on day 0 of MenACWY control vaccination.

CDR3: CAISGDKAGTDTQYF. The CDR3 coding sequence is TGTGCCATCAGTGGTGATAAGGCCGGCACAGATACGCAGTATTTT. The V gene is TRBV10-3, the J gene TRBJ2-3; unclear D gene. The CDR3 is 15 amino acids. CDR1 and CDR2 from the germline V gene are ENHRY and SYGVKD. Trimming took 4 bases from V and 1 from J, leaving 12 bases between them.